This TCR beta chain was retrieved from a study of OX40 agonist ivuxolimab in advanced cancers. Looking at the study overall: Hepatocellular carcinoma, melanoma, renal cell or head and neck cancer was diagnosed in the dose-escalation patients.

This clone was seen just once. Only in-frame clones appear in the TCRdb table, and some are missing; sequencing was by immunoSEQ multiplex PCR. The table shows about 25,000 clones, with about 80% occurring only once. The CDR3 loop spans 15 amino acids. With 4 bases clipped from V and 5 bases from J, the junction kept 10 bases outside the gene matches. Germline-derived CDR1 and CDR2 are SGHNT and YYREEE (reference sequence). Sample: CD4+ or CD8+ T cells sorted from blood, taken in a trial of the OX40 agonist ivuxolimab. The chain is built from TRBV5-4 and TRBJ2-7, with TRBD2 matching over 9 bases. The TCR comes from an adult with an advanced solid tumor such as melanoma, head and neck, liver or kidney cancer. The CDR3 sequence is CASSELAGVLNEQYF. CDR3 bases: TGTGCCAGCAGCGAGTTAGCGGGAGTTCTAAACGAGCAGTACTTC. The whole variable domain, filled in from reference TRBV5-4 and TRBJ2-7, reads ETGVTQSPTHLIKTRGQQVTLRCSSQSGHNTVSWYQQALGQGPQFIFQYYREEENGRGNFPPRFSGLQFPNYSSELNVNALELDDSALYLCASSELAGVLNEQYFGPGTRLTVT.